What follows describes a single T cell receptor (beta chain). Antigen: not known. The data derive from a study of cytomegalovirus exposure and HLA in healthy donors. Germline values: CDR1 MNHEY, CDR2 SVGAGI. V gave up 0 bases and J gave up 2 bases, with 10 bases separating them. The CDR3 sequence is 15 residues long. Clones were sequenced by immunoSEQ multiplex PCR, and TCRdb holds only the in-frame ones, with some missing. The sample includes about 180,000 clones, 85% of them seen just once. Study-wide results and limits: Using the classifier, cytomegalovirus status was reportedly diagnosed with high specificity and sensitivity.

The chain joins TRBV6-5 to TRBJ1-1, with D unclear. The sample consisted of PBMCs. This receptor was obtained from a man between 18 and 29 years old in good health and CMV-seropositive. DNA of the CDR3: TGTGCCAGCAGTTACTCGTTATCGGGAAACACTGAAGCTTTCTTT. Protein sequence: CASSYSLSGNTEAFF.